Following are 19 T cell receptor beta chains from one sample sequenced in a study of Graves' ophthalmopathy and Graves' hyperthyroidism. From RNA, the CDR3 regions of TCR beta chains were amplified and sequenced. The workflow started with a first-round RT-PCR run with HTBI primers and then moved on to a second-round multiplex PCR. Each CDR3 protein is one row after TCRdb ran MiXCR on the multiplex PCR reads. This table holds under 350,000 distinct CDR3 sequences, roughly 15% found once. Source material: peripheral blood. The receptors were gathered from an adult man with Graves' ophthalmopathy.

Many counts were recorded for this clonotype. This chain joins TRBV6-1 and TRBJ2-7; TRBD2 matches 10 bases. J lost 3 bases, V lost 2 bases, and 4 bases had no gene match. The CDR3 runs 15 residues. The germline CDR1 and CDR2 sequences are MNHNS and SASEGT. The CDR3 coding sequence is TGTGCCAGCAGTGAACAGGGACTAGCGTTCTACGAGCAGTACTTC. It is translated as CASSEQGLAFYEQYF.

This clonotype was detected ten times or more. This chain uses TRBV28 with TRBJ1-1; D unclear. In germline, CDR1 is MDHEN, CDR2 SYDVKM. With 5 bases removed from V and 8 bases from J, the gap between germline ends came to 12 bases. The CDR3 covers 12 residues. CDR3 amino acids: CASSTPTREAFF. The CDR3 nucleotides read TGTGCCAGCAGTACCCCCACCAGGGAAGCTTTCTTT.

The chain links TRBV5-1 to TRBJ2-5; 10 bases align to TRBD1. Trimming removed 0 bases from V and 1 base from J; junction bases left unmatched: 3. The CDR3 has 16 residues. Germline V gene sequence: CDR1 SGHRS, CDR2 YFSETQ. As DNA, the CDR3 is TGCGCCAGCAGCTTGGGAGACAGGGGGCCCCAAGAGACCCAGTACTTC. The encoded protein is CASSLGDRGPQETQYF.

The chain carries TRBV24-1 and TRBJ2-7; maybe TRBD2 (5 bases). The germline V and J ends were trimmed by 4 bases and 0 bases, with 6 bases remaining between them. The germline gives CDR1 KGHDR, CDR2 SFDVKD. CDR3 length: 13 residues. The CDR3 region is CATSDGVSYEQYF. CDR3 coding DNA: TGTGCCACCAGTGACGGGGTCTCCTACGAGCAGTACTTC.

This clonotype was found many times. The J gene is TRBJ1-1, the V gene TRBV18; tentatively, D is TRBD1 (6 bases). Trimming shortened V by 8 bases and J by 0 bases, and 13 bases separated the two germline ends. The germline V gene has CDR1 KGHSH and CDR2 LQKENI. The CDR3 runs 14 residues. The CDR3 nucleotides read TGTGCCAGCCTACAAGACAGGATGAACACTGAAGCTTTCTTT. It encodes CASLQDRMNTEAFF.

The chain uses TRBV7-6 and TRBJ2-7; D is tentatively TRBD1 or TRBD2 (5 bases each). The CDR3 loop spans 17 amino acids. Germline V gives CDR1 SGHVS, CDR2 FNYEAQ. V was shortened by 4 bases and J by 5 bases, with 24 bases between the two germline ends. The CDR3 sequence: CASSSSPVWGIGHEQYF. The DNA of the CDR3 is TGTGCCAGCAGCTCCTCCCCCGTATGGGGGATCGGCCACGAGCAGTACTTC. Supplemented by reference TRBV7-6 and TRBJ2-7, the full variable domain reads GAGVSQSPRYKVTKRGQDVALRCDPISGHVSLYWYRQALGQGPEFLTYFNYEAQQDKSGLPNDRFSAERPEGSISTLTIQRTEQRDSAMYRCASSSSPVWGIGHEQYFGPGTRLTVT.

The sample holds many counts of this clonotype. V is TRBV12-3 or TRBV12-4 and J is TRBJ2-5; D remains unclear. The CDR3 has 15 amino acids. Trimming removed 2 bases from V and 0 bases from J, with 10 bases in between. CDR3 nucleotides: TGTGCCAGCAGTTTATTCGGCGTCGACCAAGAGACCCAGTACTTC. Its protein is CASSLFGVDQETQYF.

This clonotype was detected many times. V gene TRBV6-1 combines with J gene TRBJ2-5; 7 bases are a match to TRBD1. CDR3 length equals 12 residues. The J segment lost 9 bases and the V segment lost 5 bases, leaving 6 bases of the junction unmatched. Germline-derived CDR1 and CDR2 are MNHNS and SASEGT. CDR3 coding DNA: TGTGCCAGCAGTACGGGACAGAGGTCCCAGTACTTC. Its translation: CASSTGQRSQYF.

This clonotype was observed at least ten times. V gene TRBV29-1 combines with J gene TRBJ1-1; 7 nucleotides line up with TRBD1. The J segment lost 6 bases and the V segment lost 7 bases, leaving 8 bases of the junction unmatched. CDR3 size: 12 residues. The germline V gene encodes CDR1 SQVTM and CDR2 ANQGSEA. The CDR3 bases are TGCAGCGGCAACAGGGGAGGGCCTGAAGCTTTCTTT. Encoded protein: CSGNRGGPEAFF. Full variable domain (missing parts from reference TRBV29-1 and TRBJ1-1): SAVISQKPSRDICQRGTSLTIQCQVDSQVTMMFWYRQQPGQSLTLIATANQGSEATYESGFVIDKFPISRPNLTFSTLTVSNMSPEDSSIYLCSGNRGGPEAFFGQGTRLTVV.

This clonotype was seen repeatedly, ten times or more. V gene TRBV29-1 combines with J gene TRBJ2-3; TRBD1 agrees at 9 bases. Germline trimming cut 6 bases from V and 0 bases from J; bases unmatched to any gene: 7. The CDR3 is made up of 15 amino acids. Germline V gene data show CDR1 as SQVTM and CDR2 as ANQGSEA. This CDR3 reads CSVPPGTGSTDTQYF. The CDR3 coding sequence is TGCAGCGTCCCCCCCGGGACAGGGAGCACAGATACGCAGTATTTT.

This clonotype was counted a few times. This chain connects TRBV28 to TRBJ2-7, with TRBD1 matching over 8 bases. The germline CDR1 and CDR2 sequences are MDHEN and SYDVKM. V lost 2 bases and J lost 0; bases outside the gene matches: 6. The CDR3 loop spans 16 amino acids. Written as DNA, the CDR3 is TGTGCCAGCAGTTTACTCCGGGACAGGAGCTCCTACGAGCAGTACTTC. It yields the protein CASSLLRDRSSYEQYF.

This clonotype was seen many times. V and J are TRBV6-1 and TRBJ1-5, with D perhaps matching TRBD1 (6 bases). Trimming shortened V by 6 bases and J by 5 bases, and 20 bases separated the two germline ends. CDR1 and CDR2 from the germline V gene are MNHNS and SASEGT. The CDR3 covers 16 residues. The CDR3 DNA is TGTGCCAGCAGGGACTTTTTCGGGGGGCACCATCAGCCCCAGCATTTT. The encoded protein is CASRDFFGGHHQPQHF.

This clonotype has a count of ten or more. The chain couples TRBV6-2 or TRBV6-3 to TRBJ2-7; D is undetermined. The CDR3 totals 12 residues. Per germline, CDR1 MNHEY and CDR2 SVGEGT. Trimming stripped 6 bases from V and 8 bases from J, with 14 bases between. The CDR3 loop is CASRNHGNQQYF. The CDR3 nucleotides read TGTGCCAGCAGGAATCACGGTAACCAGCAGTACTTC.

This clonotype has at least ten counts. The chain is built from TRBV20-1 and TRBJ1-1; a weak D match, TRBD1 (5 bases). Trimming pared 6 bases from V and 1 base from J, leaving 18 bases between. Germline-derived CDR1 and CDR2 are DFQATT and SNEGSKA (reference sequence). This CDR3 is 15 amino acids long. The CDR3 region has the DNA TGCAGTGCCACCGCCCGGGGCCACAAGAACACTGAAGCTTTCTTT. It is translated as CSATARGHKNTEAFF.

This clonotype was seen at least ten times. This sequence joins TRBV19 and TRBJ1-2; TRBD1 aligns across 7 bases. CDR1 LNHDA and CDR2 SQIVND come from the germline V gene (reference sequence). This CDR3 is 14 amino acids long. V shed 7 bases, J shed 2 bases, and the junction held 7 bases outside the gene matches. The CDR3 nucleotides read TGTGCCAGTAAGGAACAGGGGCGAAACTATGGCTACACCTTC. It translates to CASKEQGRNYGYTF.

This clonotype occurred a few times. The junction does not match germline at one end; this may be a read error. V gene TRBV11-2 combines with J gene TRBJ2-6; D gene ambiguous. From germline, CDR1 is SGHAT and CDR2 FQNNGV. The CDR3 is 20 residues long. The CDR3 DNA reads TGCGCCAGCAGGCTTAGATCGGGCAGTACTGCAAGCTCTGGGGCCAACGTCCTGACTTTC. Translating it yields CASRLRSGSTASSGANVLTF.

Details on this clonotype: It may be a read error: a sequence one base away is much more abundant. The rearrangement links TRBV20-1 to TRBJ2-7; no reliable D call. This CDR3 comprises 13 residues. Trimming removed 1 base at V and 2 bases at J, with 9 bases between. From germline, CDR1 is DFQATT and CDR2 SNEGSKA (reference sequence). CDR3 coding DNA: TGCAGTGCTAGAGTAATCGGCGCCTACGAGCAGTACTTC. It specifies CSARVIGAYEQYF.

In its sample, this clonotype was seen a few times. The chain links TRBV18 to TRBJ1-2; TRBD1 matches 9 bases. The CDR3 is 14 residues long. Looked up from germline, CDR1 is KGHSH and CDR2 is LQKENI. V was pared by 4 bases and J by 8 bases, with 8 bases of the junction left unmatched. The CDR3 coding sequence is TGTGCCAGCTCACGCGAACAGGGGGCGCACGGCTACACCTTC. Residues: CASSREQGAHGYTF.

This clonotype showed up just a few times. The junction does not match germline at one end; this may be a read error. The rearrangement joins TRBV6-1 to TRBJ1-2, with D uncertain. This CDR3 contains 15 residues. CDR1 is MNHNS, CDR2 SASEGT, per germline. The CDR3 loop reads CASSESAHTNYGYIF. The CDR3 nucleotides are TGTGCCAGCAGTGAAAGTGCACATACTAACTATGGCTACATCTTC.